Listed here is a single T cell receptor beta chain. This clone's antigen is unknown. It has no much larger one-base neighbor in the sample; base qualities were not kept. The CDR3 regions of human TCRbeta chains were analyzed by immunosequencing. For the original study's pipeline: Repertoire TCRs were checked for matches against a reference library of SARS-CoV-2-specific TCRs that had been generated using the MIRA antigen-specificity platform. Breadth meant the fraction of unique TCRs that were SARS-CoV-2-associated, whereas depth meant the fraction of total T cells that were SARS-CoV-2-associated. Each spike-specific TCR was assigned to its reactive spike region and to a CD4 or CD8 class using the MIRA data. Log10-transformed breadth and depth values were compared by one-way ANOVA with Sidak's multiple comparisons tests. In TCRdb, the immuneACCESS table is reduced to in-frame sequences with V and J assigned. These tables do not hold every clone; where another copy was compared, an unresolved V gene accounts for under half, and the others remain unexplained. V and J calls and clone size follow that table, whereas D and trimming were derived from the DNA. For this sample there are about 96,000 clones; 85% to 90% appear just once. The ten most abundant clones make up roughly 24% of the sample.

The data derive from a study of T cell responses to AZD1222 COVID-19 vaccine (dated by TCRdb to the early 2020s). Regarding the complete study: Because spike-specific TCR depth and breadth did not differ between the two schedules, AZD1222 recipients who got a second dose at roughly 4 weeks were pooled with those who got a second dose at roughly 12 weeks. Trial participants were enrolled into age subgroups of 18-55, 56-69 and 70-plus years, which contained about 150, 28 and 57 TCR-sequenced participants, respectively. TCR sequencing was performed for 230 to 250 trial participants, of whom about 200 were given two doses of AZD1222 and approximately 26 were given two doses of MenACWY control vaccine.

The investigation overall reported the following: The vaccine-associated CD4 TCRs covered the entire spike protein, and the dominant responses fell in regions 160-218 and 743-854. After two AZD1222 doses, spike-specific TCR breadth and depth were significantly higher than at day 0 and than in MenACWY recipients. Reportedly, almost half of the unique spike-specific TCRs recognized epitopes lying outside the regions that are mutated in the B.1.351 and B.1.1.7 variants. Participants were mostly white British and included more females than males, and it was suggested by the authors that clonal diversity may have been underestimated. No day 14 peak-response samples were available, so repertoires were characterized only after the peak T cell response. The 56-69-year group was small, and its depth increase did not reach significance, likely because of low power. Only a handful of AZD1222 recipients were SARS-CoV-2 seropositive at baseline, limiting conclusions about previously exposed vaccinees.

The sample's time point label, in plain terms: baseline before first vaccination. The vaccinee samples were drawn from two UK trials, COV001 and COV002, one of which was a single-blind randomized controlled phase 2/3 trial testing AZD1222 (ChAdOx1 nCoV-19) in healthy adults. For TCRbeta chain sequencing, PBMC samples were collected from trial participants at day 0 and at day 28 after the second dose. The receptor was isolated from an adult in good health. Specimen: peripheral blood, collected on day 0 of AZD1222 vaccination.

The CDR3 is CASSLDRFSSYEQYF. In nucleotide form, the sequence is TGTGCCAGCAGCTTAGATAGGTTTAGCTCCTACGAGCAGTACTTC. Here the chain combines TRBV13 and TRBJ2-7; the D gene identity is not certain. CDR1 and CDR2 (PRHDT, FYEKMQ) derive from the germline V gene (reference sequence). From cysteine to phenylalanine, the CDR3 is 15 amino acids long. Only the CDR3 region is kept as DNA, spanning 45 bases read in frame from base 1. Relative to germline, V is 1 base shorter and J is 0 bases shorter, with 10 bases between their ends.